This record looks at one TCR beta chain sequence and its context. The data belong to a study of cytomegalovirus exposure and HLA in healthy donors. In the study overall: Of fewer than 450 genotyped donors, more than 75% clustered with self-reported Caucasian donors.

The PCR ran on 60 Vbeta and 13 Jbeta primers. The repertoire was sequenced with immunoSEQ multiplex PCR; TCRdb's copy has only in-frame clones and lacks some. The sample shows around 67,000 clones, around 61% of them seen only once. The TCR sequence derives from a woman aged 45-65 years in good health and CMV-seronegative. Sequencing was done on a sample of PBMCs.

For the CDR3, the DNA is TGTGCCAGCAACGGGGAGCGCACTGAAGCTTTCTTT. Amino acids: CASNGERTEAFF. The chain recombines TRBV7-3 with TRBJ1-1, with no clear D. Germline loops: CDR1 SGHTA, CDR2 FQGTGA. Trimming stripped 7 bases from V and 4 bases from J, with 10 bases between. The CDR3 runs 12 residues.